This T cell receptor beta chain was recorded in a study of blood T cell repertoires in COVID-19. Study summary: Sites across the United States, Italy and Spain contributed samples from acute and convalescent COVID-19. In each case, the material was cDNA or gDNA derived from T cells, B-cell-depleted T cells, or PBMCs.

Assay used: immunoSEQ multiplex PCR; TCRdb lists only in-frame clones, some missing. The sample comprises about 190,000 clones, roughly 85% of which are singletons, and 4.5% to 6.5% rests with the top ten. The table lists this clone with a few counts. V dropped 5 bases and J dropped 3 bases, with 11 bases sitting between them. The germline CDR1 and CDR2 sequences are LNHDA and SQIVND (reference sequence). The CDR3 runs 14 residues. The source material was peripheral blood. The V and J genes are TRBV19 and TRBJ1-5; D not resolved. This TCR was recovered from a woman in her 30s with acute or convalescent COVID-19. The CDR3, as DNA: TGTGCCAGTAGTCCGACGCGGATCAATCAGCCCCAGCATTTT. Its protein is CASSPTRINQPQHF.